This TCR beta chain was sequenced for a study of cytomegalovirus exposure and HLA in healthy donors. Study outcomes and limitations: An apparent linkage of common viral pathogens to several of the most significant clusters emerged in a later analysis.

Points on this clone: The antigen remains undetermined.

PCR was performed using 60 Vbeta and 13 Jbeta primers. Clones were read by immunoSEQ multiplex PCR, and TCRdb kept only the in-frame ones, dropping some. The sample lists about 120,000 clones; approximately 80% were seen once. The CDR3 runs 12 residues. Germline V CDR1 and CDR2: KGHSH, LQKENI. Trimming removed 5 bases from V and 10 bases from J; junction bases left unmatched: 5. The chain carries TRBV18 and TRBJ2-1; TRBD1 aligns across 7 bases. This receptor was taken from a woman aged 60-75 years in good health and CMV-seropositive. Sequencing was done on a sample of PBMCs. CDR3 sequence reads: CASSTGVREQFF. Here the CDR3 DNA reads TGTGCCAGCTCAACAGGGGTGCGGGAGCAGTTCTTC.